The 21 T cell receptor beta chains in this list originate from one sample, sequenced in a study of OX40 agonist ivuxolimab in advanced cancers. Clones were sequenced by immunoSEQ multiplex PCR, and TCRdb holds only the in-frame ones, with some missing. The sample contains 77,000 or so clones, roughly nine tenths of which appear only once. The sequencing here drew on CD4+ or CD8+ T cells sorted from blood, taken in a trial of the OX40 agonist ivuxolimab. These receptors came from an adult with an advanced solid tumor such as melanoma, head and neck, liver or kidney cancer.

This clone came up once. CDR3 nucleotide sequence: TGTGCCAGCAGTCCCGACAGAACTTCCTACAATGAGCAGTTCTTC. It translates to CASSPDRTSYNEQFF. V and J are TRBV7-3 and TRBJ2-1; D perhaps matches TRBD1 (5 bases). The CDR3 has 15 amino acids. V was cut by 6 bases and J by 1 base, with 13 bases left in between. The germline gives CDR1 SGHTA, CDR2 FQGTGA.

The count of this clone is one. The V call is TRBV7-2, the J call TRBJ2-1; D may be TRBD2 (6 bases). CDR1 and CDR2 from the germline V gene are SGHTA and FQGNSA. The CDR3 runs to 16 residues. Trimming shortened V by 1 base and J by 4 bases, and 14 bases separated the two germline ends. The CDR3 coding sequence is TGTGCCAGCAGCTTAGATGTGGGGGGACCATACAATGAGCAGTTCTTC. This encodes CASSLDVGGPYNEQFF.

The chain combines TRBV9 with TRBJ2-2; the D gene is possibly TRBD1 (5 bases). The CDR3 is 17 residues long. Germline V gene lookup returns CDR1 SGDLS and CDR2 YYNGEE. Trimming cost V 4 bases and J 1 base, with 17 bases left between them. CDR3: CASSPRAGGQNTGELFF. CDR3 coding DNA: TGTGCCAGCAGCCCCAGGGCAGGTGGTCAGAACACCGGGGAGCTGTTTTTT.

The genes are TRBV10-3 and TRBJ1-5; tentatively, D is TRBD1 (6 bases). The ends were cut back, 10 bases at V and 4 bases at J, with 20 bases in the middle. Germline V gene sequence: CDR1 ENHRY, CDR2 SYGVKD. The CDR3 is made up of 15 amino acids. This chain's CDR3 is CATLQGTRGNQPQHF. The CDR3 DNA follows: TGTGCCACCCTTCAGGGTACCAGGGGAAATCAGCCCCAGCATTTT.

The chain links TRBV5-5 to TRBJ1-5; 9 bases line up with TRBD1. Germline-derived CDR1 and CDR2 are SGHKS and YYEKEE (reference sequence). J lost 1 base, V lost 0 bases, and 2 bases had no gene match. This CDR3 comprises 16 residues. The CDR3 spells CASSLGGTGSNQPQHF. CDR3 sequence (DNA): TGTGCCAGCAGCTTGGGTGGGACAGGGAGCAATCAGCCCCAGCATTTT. Combining the CDR3 with reference TRBV5-5 and TRBJ1-5 gives the whole variable domain DAGVTQSPTHLIKTRGQQVTLRCSPISGHKSVSWYQQVLGQGPQFIFQYYEKEERGRGNFPDRFSARQFPNYSSELNVNALLLGDSALYLCASSLGGTGSNQPQHFGDGTRLSIL.

The V gene is TRBV6-1, the J gene TRBJ1-5; D is perhaps TRBD1 (6 bases). Germline assignment: CDR1 MNHNS and CDR2 SASEGT. The CDR3 is 15 amino acids. V was clipped by 0 bases and J by 4 bases, with 10 bases between them. The CDR3 DNA follows: TGTGCCAGCAGTGAAGCGAGAGGGGGGAATCAGCCCCAGCATTTT. This sequence encodes CASSEARGGNQPQHF.

The V and J genes are TRBV5-6 and TRBJ1-2; perhaps TRBD1 as D (6 bases). Germline V gene lookup returns CDR1 SGHDT and CDR2 YYEEEE. The CDR3 totals 13 residues. V was shortened by 3 bases and J by 4 bases, with 10 bases between the two germline ends. The CDR3 here is CASSYGTSYGYTF. The CDR3 DNA sequence: TGTGCCAGCAGCTACGGGACATCCTATGGCTACACCTTC.

V is TRBV5-1 and J is TRBJ2-7; D unresolved. Germline-derived CDR1 and CDR2 are SGHRS and YFSETQ. V lost 4 bases to trimming and J lost 2 bases, with 7 bases between them. The CDR3 is 12 amino acids. The CDR3 protein is CASSLSPYEQYF. In DNA form, the CDR3 reads TGCGCCAGCAGCCTATCCCCCTACGAGCAGTACTTC.

The CDR3 nucleotides are TGTGCCAGCAGCTTTTTGGGGAGCTCCTATAATTCACCCCTCCACTTT. Its translation: CASSFLGSSYNSPLHF. The chain links TRBV5-6 to TRBJ1-6; D remains unclear. CDR1 and CDR2 (germline): SGHDT, YYEEEE. Trimming pared 2 bases from V and 0 bases from J, leaving 9 bases between. The length of the CDR3 is 16 residues.

This sequence joins TRBV7-6 and TRBJ1-6, with TRBD1 matching over 7 bases. The germline V gene has CDR1 SGHVS and CDR2 FNYEAQ. The CDR3 consists of 15 residues. After removal of 8 bases from V and 2 bases from J, the junction contained 6 bases not matched to a gene. The CDR3 is CASRAQGTYNSPLHF. CDR3 DNA: TGTGCCAGCCGGGCACAGGGGACCTATAATTCACCCCTCCACTTT.

This clone occurred once. This chain connects TRBV7-9 to TRBJ2-1; possibly TRBD2 for D (6 bases). CDR3 length: 13 amino acids. CDR1 is SEHNR, CDR2 FQNEAQ, per germline (reference sequence). Trimming left V 5 bases short and J 7 bases short, with 12 bases between. The chain's CDR3 is CASSEGLRNEQFF. The DNA of the CDR3 is TGTGCCAGCAGCGAGGGACTCAGGAATGAGCAGTTCTTC.

The V call is TRBV29-1, the J call TRBJ2-7; D is tentatively TRBD1 or TRBD2 (6 bases each). The CDR3 has 15 amino acids. Trimming pared 3 bases from V and 5 bases from J, leaving 20 bases between. The germline gives CDR1 SQVTM, CDR2 ANQGSEA. The CDR3 nucleotides read TGCAGCGTTGAGGGGGGCGGACCCCGGTACGACGAGCAGTACTTC. Its protein is CSVEGGGPRYDEQYF.

This sequence joins TRBV27 and TRBJ2-7, with no clear D. The CDR3 runs 13 residues. The V gene lost 0 bases and the J gene lost 5 bases, with 8 bases spanning the gap. In germline, CDR1 is MNHEY, CDR2 SMNVEV (reference sequence). CDR3 coding DNA: TGTGCCAGCAGTTTATCTGCCCGAAACGAGCAGTACTTC. This encodes CASSLSARNEQYF.

The chain joins TRBV30 to TRBJ2-1; 10 nucleotides line up with TRBD2. Germline lookup yields CDR1 GTSNPN and CDR2 SVGIG (reference sequence). The CDR3 sequence is 15 residues long. Trimming took 2 bases from V and 9 from J; bases not matched to a gene: 10. DNA for the CDR3: TGTGCCTGGAGTATTTCCCTAGCGGGGGCAGTTGAGCAGTTCTTC. Its translation is CAWSISLAGAVEQFF.

V gene TRBV7-9 combines with J gene TRBJ2-2; D remains unclear. Germline V gene data show CDR1 as SEHNR and CDR2 as FQNEAQ (reference sequence). Trimming took 2 bases from V and 8 from J, leaving 6 bases between them. The CDR3 runs 12 residues. The CDR3 sequence: CASSLLWGELFF. The CDR3 DNA is TGTGCCAGCAGCTTATTGTGGGGGGAGCTGTTTTTT.

This rearrangement joins TRBV7-6 to TRBJ2-3; TRBD2 matches at 15 bases. J was trimmed by 4 bases and V by 5 bases; bases with no gene match: 13. CDR3 length: 19 residues. Germline-derived CDR1 and CDR2 are SGHVS and FNYEAQ. The CDR3 nucleotides are TGTGCCAGCAGCAACGACAGGAGGACTAGCGGGGGGGCGGCAGATACGCAGTATTTT. Its protein is CASSNDRRTSGGAADTQYF.

The chain combines TRBV6-6 with TRBJ1-2; 9 bases are a match to TRBD1. The CDR3 contains 14 residues. From germline, CDR1 is MNHNY and CDR2 SVGAGI (reference sequence). J gave up 7 bases and V 7 bases, and 10 bases lay outside the gene matches. The CDR3 loop is CASKKGTGRGGYTF. The DNA for the CDR3 is TGTGCCAGCAAGAAGGGGACAGGGAGGGGTGGCTACACCTTC.

The chain joins TRBV4-1 to TRBJ2-1; 11 bases map to TRBD2. From germline, CDR1 is MGHRA and CDR2 YSYEKL. This CDR3 region has 15 residues. Trimming took 4 bases from V and 7 from J; bases not matched to a gene: 6. This chain's CDR3 is CASSRLAGGTNEQFF. CDR3 in DNA: TGCGCCAGCAGCCGATTAGCGGGGGGGACGAATGAGCAGTTCTTC.

The DNA of the CDR3 is TGTGCCAGCAGCCCGGCCGATAGGGTGGGTGCAGAATCCTACGAGCAGTACTTC. Amino acids: CASSPADRVGAESYEQYF. The chain is built from TRBV11-2 and TRBJ2-7; D not certain. The CDR3 has 18 amino acids. V was shortened by 5 bases and J by 1 base, with 24 bases between the two germline ends. From germline, CDR1 is SGHAT and CDR2 FQNNGV. Together with reference TRBV11-2 and TRBJ2-7, the CDR3 gives the full variable domain: EAGVAQSPRYKIIEKRQSVAFWCNPISGHATLYWYQQILGQGPKLLIQFQNNGVVDDSQLPKDRFSAERLKGVDSTLKIQPAKLEDSAVYLCASSPADRVGAESYEQYFGPGTRLTVT.

The gene calls are TRBV27 and TRBJ2-3; D possibly uses TRBD1 or TRBD2 (5 bases each). The CDR3 sequence is 13 residues long. CDR1 and CDR2 from the germline V gene are MNHEY and SMNVEV (reference sequence). The V gene lost 7 bases and the J gene lost 2 bases, with 10 bases spanning the gap. The CDR3 bases are TGTGCCAGCACCCGAGGGGCCACAGATACGCAGTATTTT. Protein product: CASTRGATDTQYF.

The chain recombines TRBV5-4 with TRBJ1-1; TRBD1 aligns across 7 bases. V trimming: 4 bases; J trimming: 3 bases; junction bases outside the gene matches: 6. CDR3 size: 14 residues. In germline, CDR1 is SGHNT, CDR2 YYREEE (reference sequence). The CDR3 reads CASSRTGVDTEAFF. The CDR3 nucleotides read TGTGCCAGCAGCCGAACAGGGGTGGACACTGAAGCTTTCTTT. The whole variable domain, remainder taken from reference TRBV5-4 and TRBJ1-1, is ETGVTQSPTHLIKTRGQQVTLRCSSQSGHNTVSWYQQALGQGPQFIFQYYREEENGRGNFPPRFSGLQFPNYSSELNVNALELDDSALYLCASSRTGVDTEAFFGQGTRLTVV.